This paragraph reports one T cell receptor beta chain. Germline values: CDR1 MDHEN, CDR2 SYDVKM. Losses at the gene ends were 5 bases for V and 5 bases for J; bases not matched to a gene: 11. This CDR3 is built from 16 residues. Sequencing used immunoSEQ multiplex PCR; TCRdb keeps in-frame clones, though not all of them. The sample holds a few hundred thousand clones, about four fifths seen once. The record originates from a study of blood T cell repertoires in COVID-19. The material sequenced was peripheral blood. The chain carries TRBV28 and TRBJ1-2; TRBD1 matches at 10 bases. The receptor was derived from a man aged 25-40 years who had recovered from COVID-19. The DNA of the CDR3 is TGTGCCAGCAGTGGACGCGGGACAGGGGTTCAGTATGGCTACACCTTC. Protein sequence: CASSGRGTGVQYGYTF.